Listed below are T cell receptor beta chains from one sample, sequenced in a study of shared clonotypes between healthy human individuals. Only in-frame clones appear in the TCRdb table, and some are missing; sequencing was by immunoSEQ multiplex PCR. This sample has approximately 82,000 clones, with about 61% found just once. The specimen sequenced was memory CD8+ T cells sorted from blood. The source is a young man in good health. CDR3s include the opening cysteine and the closing phenylalanine or tryptophan. D genes are given only for firm matches. Size values are once, few and many counts, or a class for expanded clones, and some rows have none.

j_call	v_call	d_call	clone_size	cdr3_aa	cdr3_nt
TRBJ1-1	TRBV5-1	NA	NA	CASSLLGEVTEAFF	TGCGCCAGCAGCTTGTTGGGGGAGGTCACTGAAGCTTTCTTT
TRBJ1-1	TRBV19	NA	few	CASKAWGLAFF	TGTGCCAGCAAGGCCTGGGGGTTAGCTTTCTTT
TRBJ2-3	TRBV28	TRBD2	many	CASHPEEAGGINTQYF	TGTGCCAGCCACCCCGAGGAAGCGGGAGGGATTAATACGCAGTATTTT
TRBJ2-1	TRBV30	NA	NA	CAWSAVPSYNEQFF	TGTGCCTGGAGTGCGGTTCCCTCCTACAATGAGCAGTTCTTC
TRBJ2-5	TRBV25-1	NA	NA	CATLDRGGDQETQYF	TGTGCCACCCTCGATAGGGGGGGCGACCAAGAGACCCAGTACTTC
TRBJ2-6	TRBV28	TRBD1	NA	CASSLGTVSGANVLTF	TGTGCCAGCAGTCTCGGGACAGTCTCTGGGGCCAACGTCCTGACTTTC
TRBJ2-7	TRBV27	TRBD2	once	CASSLRLPGLAGGPYEQYF	TGTGCCAGCAGCCTCCGTCTTCCGGGACTAGCGGGAGGGCCTTACGAGCAGTACTTC
TRBJ2-3	TRBV4-3	TRBD2	NA	CASSQDIASGRTTDTQYF	TGCGCCAGCAGCCAAGATATCGCTAGCGGGAGGACAACAGATACGCAGTATTTT
TRBJ2-7	TRBV5-1	NA	NA	CASSSETDSYEQYF	TGCGCCAGCAGTAGCGAGACAGATTCCTACGAGCAGTACTTC
TRBJ2-1	TRBV6-4	NA	NA	CASSVGEAAYNEQFF	TGTGCCAGCTCTGTTGGGGAGGCCGCCTACAATGAGCAGTTCTTC
TRBJ2-3	TRBV9	TRBD1	many	CASSVQGAPADTQYF	TGTGCCAGCAGCGTACAGGGGGCGCCGGCAGATACGCAGTATTTT
TRBJ2-4	TRBV4-3	TRBD2	many	CASSQDAGTREGIQYF	TGCGCCAGCAGCCAAGATGCAGGTACCAGGGAGGGCATTCAGTACTTC
TRBJ2-2	TRBV5-4	NA	few	CASSPHSPGVNTGELFF	TGTGCCAGCAGCCCGCATTCTCCGGGGGTGAACACCGGGGAGCTGTTTTTT
TRBJ2-7	TRBV11-2	TRBD2	NA	CATSGLAGAEQYF	TGTGCCACGTCGGGACTAGCGGGAGCCGAGCAGTACTTC
TRBJ1-4	TRBV9	NA	NA	CASSVVGDPPGEKLFF	TGTGCCAGCAGCGTAGTAGGGGACCCCCCGGGTGAAAAACTGTTTTTT
TRBJ2-1	TRBV28	NA	NA	CASSLRSGNGNEQFF	TGTGCCAGCAGTTTACGGTCCGGGAATGGCAATGAGCAGTTCTTC
TRBJ2-7	TRBV5-5	NA	NA	CASSFGPGVNEQYF	NA
TRBJ1-3	TRBV6-1	NA	once	CATGTPVRNTIYF	TGTGCCACAGGGACACCGGTCAGAAACACCATATATTTT
TRBJ2-2	TRBV28	NA	once	CASSLSPQGPGELFF	TGTGCCAGCAGTTTATCTCCTCAGGGTCCCGGGGAGCTGTTTTTT
TRBJ2-7	TRBV4-3	NA	few	CASSPYGGGYEQYF	TGCGCCAGCAGCCCCTATGGGGGAGGTTACGAGCAGTACTTC
TRBJ2-7	TRBV7-8	TRBD1	few	CASSPSRGLGSYEQYF	TGTGCCAGCAGCCCCTCAAGGGGGCTGGGCTCCTACGAGCAGTACTTC
TRBJ2-7	TRBV25-1	TRBD2	NA	CASSEFMGTSASPQYF	TGTGCCAGCAGTGAATTTATGGGGACTAGCGCTTCGCCGCAGTACTTC
TRBJ2-7	TRBV2	NA	NA	CASRARPYSYEQYF	TGTGCCAGCAGGGCCAGGCCATACTCCTACGAGCAGTACTTC
TRBJ1-2	TRBV6-1	NA	NA	CASSAQGVYGYTF	TGTGCCAGCAGCGCACAAGGTGTCTATGGCTACACCTTC
TRBJ2-7	TRBV28	NA	NA	CASSLRVYEQYF	TGTGCCAGCAGTTTACGGGTCTACGAGCAGTACTTC
TRBJ2-3	TRBV28	TRBD2	NA	CASSTPGGGSTDTQYF	TGTGCCAGCAGTACCCCGGGAGGAGGAAGCACAGATACGCAGTATTTT
TRBJ2-7	TRBV5-1	NA	NA	CASSPASYSYEQYF	TGCGCCAGCAGCCCCGCTTCTTATTCTTACGAGCAGTACTTC
TRBJ1-2	TRBV9	NA	many	CASSADPSPQGYGYTF	TGTGCCAGCAGCGCTGACCCATCCCCACAGGGCTATGGCTACACCTTC
TRBJ2-7	TRBV25-1	NA	NA	CASSESGGGALNYEQYF	TGTGCCAGCAGTGAATCGGGAGGGGGCGCATTAAACTACGAGCAGTACTTC
TRBJ2-7	TRBV27	NA	NA	CASSSGGGTYEQYF	TGTGCCAGCAGTTCAGGGGGGGGGACCTACGAGCAGTACTTC
TRBJ2-3	TRBV28	TRBD1	NA	CASSLFRRGGADTQYF	TGTGCCAGCAGTTTATTCCGACGAGGGGGCGCGGATACGCAGTATTTT
TRBJ2-1	TRBV2	TRBD1	NA	CAGTDYNEQFF	TGTGCCGGGACAGACTACAATGAGCAGTTCTTC
TRBJ1-5	TRBV27	NA	NA	CASSLSFYSNQPQHF	TGTGCCAGCAGTTTATCCTTTTATAGCAATCAGCCCCAGCATTTT
TRBJ1-2	TRBV2	NA	few	CASSWSVDARGQLEGYTF	TGTGCCAGCAGTTGGTCGGTGGACGCGCGAGGACAGCTTGAGGGCTACACCTTC
TRBJ2-1	TRBV5-6	NA	NA	CASSFDENSYNEQFF	TGTGCCAGCAGCTTTGACGAGAACTCCTACAATGAGCAGTTCTTC
TRBJ1-5	TRBV19	NA	NA	CASSHRRDQPQHF	TGTGCCAGTAGCCATAGACGGGATCAGCCCCAGCATTTT
TRBJ2-1	TRBV6-1	NA	few	CASTFSTETHNEQFF	TGTGCCAGCACCTTTTCGACCGAAACCCACAATGAGCAGTTCTTC
TRBJ2-7	TRBV27	NA	NA	CASSLWGFSYEQYF	TGTGCCAGCAGTCTCTGGGGCTTCTCCTACGAGCAGTACTTC
TRBJ2-1	TRBV11-2	NA	NA	CASSSYTGEQFF	TGTGCCAGCAGCTCATATACCGGGGAGCAGTTCTTC
TRBJ2-1	TRBV2	NA	NA	CASSAVNEQFF	TGTGCCAGCAGTGCGGTCAATGAGCAGTTCTTC
TRBJ2-7	TRBV19	TRBD1	few	CASSTAGDRDEQYF	TGTGCCAGTAGTACTGCGGGTGACAGGGACGAGCAGTACTTC
TRBJ1-5	TRBV2	NA	NA	CASRRTLTAPNQPQHF	TGTGCCAGCAGACGAACCCTGACGGCTCCTAATCAGCCCCAGCATTTT
TRBJ1-1	TRBV13	TRBD1	NA	CASSLNRGNTEAFF	TGTGCCAGCAGCTTAAACAGGGGAAACACTGAAGCTTTCTTT
TRBJ2-7	TRBV28	TRBD1	many	CASRQRQGLMAYEQYF	TGTGCCAGCAGGCAAAGACAGGGTCTGATGGCCTACGAGCAGTACTTC
TRBJ2-7	TRBV13	NA	NA	CASSLGRSATYEQYF	TGTGCCAGCAGCTTAGGTCGATCCGCCACCTACGAGCAGTACTTC
TRBJ2-7	TRBV19	NA	many	CASSIGSYEQYF	TGTGCCAGTAGTATCGGGAGTTACGAGCAGTACTTC
TRBJ2-4	TRBV27	NA	many	CASGTRGDIQYF	TGTGCCAGCGGTACCAGGGGGGACATTCAGTACTTC
TRBJ2-3	TRBV4-1	NA	NA	CASSNRHVSTDTQYF	TGCGCCAGCAGCAATAGACACGTAAGCACAGATACGCAGTATTTT
TRBJ2-7	TRBV18	NA	NA	CASSATGTARSEQYF	TGTGCCAGCTCAGCTACCGGGACTGCACGGTCGGAGCAGTACTTC
TRBJ2-3	TRBV10-1	NA	NA	CASSEGVASTDTQYF	TGCGCCAGCAGTGAGGGAGTAGCGAGTACAGATACGCAGTATTTT
TRBJ2-4	TRBV9	NA	NA	CASSTLQGQVQYF	TGTGCCAGCAGCACCCTTCAGGGGCAAGTTCAGTACTTC
TRBJ2-7	TRBV28	TRBD1	NA	CASADRGYEQYF	TGTGCCAGCGCGGACAGGGGGTACGAGCAGTACTTC
TRBJ2-2	TRBV7-6	NA	few	CASSGRVVATGELFF	TGTGCCAGCAGCGGCAGGGTGGTAGCCACCGGGGAGCTGTTTTTT
TRBJ1-2	TRBV5-1	TRBD1	NA	CASSKGQGALYGYTF	TGCGCCAGCAGCAAAGGACAGGGGGCCCTGTATGGCTACACCTTC
TRBJ1-5	TRBV29-1	TRBD1	NA	CSAGTENQPQHF	TGCAGCGCCGGGACAGAGAATCAGCCCCAGCATTTT